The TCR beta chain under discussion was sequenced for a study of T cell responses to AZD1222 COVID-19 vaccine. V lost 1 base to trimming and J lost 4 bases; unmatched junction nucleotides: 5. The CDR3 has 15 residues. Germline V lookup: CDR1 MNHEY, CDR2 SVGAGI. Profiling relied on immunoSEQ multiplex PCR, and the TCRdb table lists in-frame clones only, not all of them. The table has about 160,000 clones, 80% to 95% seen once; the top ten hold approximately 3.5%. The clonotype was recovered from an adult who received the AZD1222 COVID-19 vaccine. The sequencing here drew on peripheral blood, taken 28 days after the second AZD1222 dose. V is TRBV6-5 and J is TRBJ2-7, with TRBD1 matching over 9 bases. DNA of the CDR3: TGTGCCAGCAGTTACTTTGGACAGGGGAAATACGAGCAGTACTTC. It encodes CASSYFGQGKYEQYF.